This TCR beta chain was recovered during a study of blood T cell repertoires in COVID-19. About the research overall: Sample material is recorded as cDNA or gDNA derived from T cells, B-cell-depleted T cells, or PBMCs.

Original processing notes: Reference gene primer amplification gave estimated nucleated cell counts. Libraries were prepared by immunoSEQ multiplex PCR; TCRdb keeps only in-frame clonotypes and omits some of them. That table is the source of V, J and clone size, and D and trimming were worked out from the DNA. The data show 150,000 to 200,000 clones, more than 70% seen once. The sample was peripheral blood. The origin of this receptor is a human donor in a cohort sampled during active COVID-19.

The CDR3 DNA is TGTGCCAGTAGTCCATACAGGGGTACTGAAGCTTTCTTT. Translating gives CASSPYRGTEAFF. The chain carries TRBV19 and TRBJ1-1; the match to TRBD1 covers 7 bases. The V and J ends lost 5 bases and 5 bases, in that order; junction bases with no gene match: 5. CDR3 length: 13 residues. The germline V gene has CDR1 LNHDA and CDR2 SQIVND (reference sequence).